Given below is one TCR beta chain in context. This clonotype was seen many times. The antigen it recognizes is unknown. It has no much larger one-base neighbor in the sample; base qualities were not kept. TCRdb names Illumina HiSeq 2000 as the instrument used. Multiplex PCR amplification was used to build the TCR beta chain libraries. The amplified TCR beta chain products were analyzed by high-throughput sequencing. TCRdb reanalyzed the raw reads on its own, using fastp at Q25 for trimming and MiXCR for clone calling, and kept in-frame beta chains. Rows are combined by CDR3 protein, so each entry shows the most common genes and DNA. The sample table records about 200,000 distinct CDR3 sequences; around 29% of these occur just once. The ten largest clones represent 4% to 5.5% of the sample. Lymph node samples came from the axillary draining lymph nodes of breast cancer patients. This sample stems from a study of breast tumors, draining lymph nodes, adjacent tissues (dated by TCRdb to the mid-2010s). Study-level background: TCR beta repertoires were compared across tumor, adjacent nontumor tissue and axillary lymph nodes obtained from breast cancer patients. The study was designed to assess the relationships and possible T-cell exchange between tumor, surrounding tissue and draining lymph node repertoires in human breast cancer. Broad study findings and their caveats: A scenario in which most tumor T cells derive from the lymph node and then expand within tumor tissue was judged to be consistent with the data. Tumor and nontumor tissue repertoires were significantly more similar in luminal-like than in basal-like breast cancer. The study presented the conclusion that tumor T cells originate in lymph nodes as consistent with a hypothesis, not as something directly demonstrated. T-cell repertoire diversity in tumors was found to be lower than in lymph nodes but higher than in nontumor tissue, and preferential V and J gene usage was observed.

Counted from cysteine to phenylalanine, this CDR3 has 13 amino acids. CDR3 DNA only is kept here, 39 bases in frame from base 1. Relative to germline, V is 5 bases shorter and J is 4 bases shorter, with 11 bases between their ends. The clonotype originates from a female donor with breast cancer. Some clones in this sample may be carry-over from other donors' samples. The chain uses TRBV6-7 and TRBJ2-5; possibly the D gene is TRBD2, per 5 matching bases. TRBV6-7 counts as an open reading frame of uncertain function. The sequencing input was axillary lymph node tissue. CDR3 loop: CASSKTRAETQYF. The nucleotide sequence reads as follows: TGTGCCAGCAGTAAAACTAGGGCAGAGACCCAGTACTTC.